The present T cell receptor beta chain was sequenced within a study of blood T cell repertoires in COVID-19. At the level of the study: The cDNA or gDNA used as material had been derived from T cells, B-cell-depleted T cells, or PBMCs.

Trimming stripped 6 bases from V and 0 bases from J, with 14 bases between. Germline CDR1 reads SGHNT; CDR2 reads YENEEA. The CDR3 contains 16 residues. As processed by the authors: Amplification of reference gene primers was used by the study to estimate nucleated cell counts. The table came from immunoSEQ multiplex PCR; TCRdb's copy has only in-frame clones and leaves some out. D and trimming were read from the DNA, whereas the V and J calls and clone size are those reported in that table. The sample lists roughly 120,000 clones, around 90% occurring once. J is TRBJ2-2 and V is TRBV11-3; tentative D call: TRBD1 (6 bases). This TCR was sampled from a human donor in a cohort sampled during active COVID-19. Sequenced sample: peripheral blood. In DNA, the CDR3 is TGTGCCAGCAGAGATCAACGGACAGCGAACACCGGGGAGCTGTTTTTT. Its translation is CASRDQRTANTGELFF.